This T cell receptor (beta chain) was sequenced in a study of CD8+ T cells in alopecia areata (dated by TCRdb to 2016 to 2019). Describing the broader study: The study used high-throughput TCRbeta sequencing to examine T cell clonal expansion in alopecia areata, in both the C3H/HeJ mouse model and human patients. On the human side, TCRbeta sequencing was run on scalp tissue and on sorted CD4+ and CD8+ peripheral blood T cells from healthy controls and from alopecia areata patients with either patchy or totalis/universalis disease. Scalp clonality was compared across normal scalp (n=4), patchy alopecia areata scalp (n=8), and alopecia totalis/universalis scalp (n=8). The RNA source kit depended on sample type: the PAXgene miRNA kit for fixed scalp, the miRNeasy kit for PBMCs, and the RNeasy kit for mouse skin. immunoSEQ multiplex PCR using 35 Vbeta forward primers and 13 Jbeta reverse primers was used to amplify TCRbeta CDR3 regions.

Lesional scalp punch biopsies and peripheral blood were obtained from alopecia areata patients. After PBMCs were isolated by density centrifugation and stained for CD3, CD4 and CD8, a FACSAria was used to sort CD4+ and CD8+ T cells. Untreated alopecia areata patients were recruited as part of a multicenter biomarker study. Blood CD8+ T cells from 5 or 6 biomarker-study patients were further sorted into NKG2D-low and NKG2D-high fractions. In the case of this clone: Its antigen target is currently unknown. No base-level quality is on record; no much larger clone is a single base apart.

V was cut back by 0 bases and J by 13 bases, leaving a gap of 13 bases between them. As encoded in the germline V gene, CDR1 is SQVTM while CDR2 is ANQGSEA. From cysteine to phenylalanine, the CDR3 is 11 amino acids long. Solely the CDR3 DNA is kept, with 33 bases framed from the first base. General study outcomes and caveats: TCR sequences shared between patients were less clear than in mice, possibly partly because of HLA diversity in the patient population. Compared with normal scalp, lesional scalp had higher clonality and more expanded CD8+ clones, particularly in alopecia totalis/universalis, a pattern that suggests antigenic drive. Unlike mouse skin, where gammadelta T cells dominate, normal human skin contains resident alphabeta T cells that get sequenced too, which complicates analysis of the scalp TCR repertoire.

Library preparation was by the immunoSEQ multiplex PCR assay. To provide template for TCR sequencing, every sample had RNA extracted and reverse transcribed into cDNA. First-strand cDNA was synthesized with SuperScript III using a 2:1 mix of oligo-dT and random hexamers. A synthetic immune receptor repertoire was used to measure amplification bias, and any remaining bias was corrected computationally. The paper's data handling went like this. Raw reads were preprocessed to remove errors, and CDR3 was defined according to IMGT conventions as the region from the conserved cysteine to phenylalanine. Clonality was computed as 1 minus the Shannon entropy, with the entropy normalized by log2 of the number of productive unique TCRs. CD4 or CD8 identity of scalp clones was inferred by cross-referencing scalp TCRbeta sequences with sorted blood CD4 and CD8 repertoires. Held by TCRdb, this immuneACCESS table contains in-frame sequences only and omits some clones. Under half of the omission traces to an unresolved V gene where checked; the cause of the rest is unknown. V, J and clone size are those of that table, while D and trimming were read from the DNA. For this sample there are approximately 130,000 clones; less than 50% appear just once. About 10% of the sample comes from the top ten.

The rearrangement combines TRBV29-1 with TRBJ2-7; the D segment is perhaps TRBD1 or TRBD2, each sharing 5 matched bases. The sample taken for sequencing was NKG2D-low CD8+ T cells sorted from blood. The label giving this sample's cell subset or site can be read as: sorted CD8+ NKG2D-low blood T cells. The TCR originated in a human donor with alopecia areata. The DNA sequence follows: TGCAGCGTTGAAGATTCAGGGACCCCTTACTTC. Translated, this is CSVEDSGTPYF.